This TCR beta chain originates from a study of cytomegalovirus exposure and HLA in healthy donors. Study-level points and caveats: Many donors shared some public TCRs, even though most TCR sequences were rare. Specificity for CMV antigens was confirmed in vitro for a few of the CMV-associated chains.

Here immunoSEQ multiplex PCR was the method, and the copy in TCRdb shows in-frame clones only, minus some. The table has around 250,000 clones, around 90% seen once; the top ten hold about 0.36%. This clone was seen once. The antigen is undetermined. CDR1 and CDR2 (germline): MGHRA, YSYEKL. V shed 6 bases, J shed 6 bases, and the junction held 12 bases outside the gene matches. There are 17 residues in the CDR3. Sequencing input: PBMCs. This chain links TRBV4-1 with TRBJ1-6, with 9 positions matching TRBD1. This TCR came from a woman younger than 35 in good health and CMV-seronegative. The CDR3 nucleotides read TGCGCCAGCAGAGGATATAGGCCGGGACAGGGTAATTCACCCCTCCACTTT. Protein: CASRGYRPGQGNSPLHF.